This passage covers 29 T cell receptor beta chains from one sample sequenced in a study of cytomegalovirus exposure and HLA in healthy donors. Clones were sequenced by immunoSEQ multiplex PCR, and TCRdb holds only the in-frame ones, with some missing. The sample consists of tens of thousands of clones, roughly 84% of them appearing once. Sequencing used PBMCs. The origin of the receptors is a woman between 18 and 29 years old in good health and CMV-seropositive.

The chain couples TRBV5-1 to TRBJ2-3, with 11 bases identical to TRBD2. Germline-derived CDR1 and CDR2 are SGHRS and YFSETQ. J lost 1 base, V lost 6 bases, and 7 bases had no gene match. The CDR3 extends over 16 amino acids. CDR3 nucleotides: TGCGCCAGCACACAACTAGCGGGGGACGGCACAGATACGCAGTATTTT. The encoded protein is CASTQLAGDGTDTQYF.

The chain has TRBV10-3 and TRBJ2-1; tentatively, D is TRBD1 (5 bases). The CDR3 extends over 15 amino acids. The V gene lost 3 bases and the J gene lost 7 bases, with 16 bases spanning the gap. The germline V gene encodes CDR1 ENHRY and CDR2 SYGVKD. Here the CDR3 reads CAISDVRGLGNEQFF. The CDR3 region has the DNA TGTGCCATCAGTGATGTAAGGGGCTTGGGGAATGAGCAGTTCTTC.

This clone was seen once. The J gene is TRBJ2-5, the V gene TRBV27, with TRBD2 matching over 7 bases. Germline values: CDR1 MNHEY, CDR2 SMNVEV (reference sequence). Trimming took 7 bases from V and 3 from J; bases not matched to a gene: 8. This CDR3 is 14 amino acids long. This CDR3 reads CASNLHGREETQYF. CDR3 nucleotides: TGTGCCAGCAACCTTCATGGGAGGGAAGAGACCCAGTACTTC.

The chain links TRBV2 to TRBJ2-7, with 8 bases fitting TRBD1. V shed 5 bases and J 3 bases; nucleotides not matched to a gene: 6. CDR1 is SNHLY, CDR2 FYNNEI, per germline. This CDR3 contains 14 residues. Here the CDR3 reads CASSTQGAIYEQYF. The CDR3, as DNA: TGTGCCAGCAGTACCCAGGGGGCAATCTACGAGCAGTACTTC.

The V and J genes are TRBV5-4 and TRBJ2-7, with a tentative D call TRBD2 (5 bases). Trimming took 5 bases from V and 2 from J, leaving 11 bases between them. Germline loops: CDR1 SGHNT, CDR2 YYREEE (reference sequence). The CDR3 consists of 13 residues. In nucleotides, the CDR3 is TGTGCCAGCAGTTCGGACTGGACCTACGAGCAGTACTTC. Translating it yields CASSSDWTYEQYF.

A single count supports this clone. The chain combines TRBV5-1 with TRBJ1-2; 9 bases are a match to TRBD1. The CDR3 sequence is 15 residues long. J lost 3 bases, V lost 4 bases, and 7 bases had no gene match. CDR1 SGHRS and CDR2 YFSETQ come from the germline V gene. In DNA form, the CDR3 reads TGCGCCAGCAGCCGGACAGGGGTCGGGGACTATGGCTACACCTTC. It translates to CASSRTGVGDYGYTF.

The chain combines TRBV23-1 with TRBJ2-7, with D hard to call. TRBV23-1 is treated as an ORF (open reading frame) with a function not yet certain. This CDR3 has 16 residues. V was cut by 2 bases and J by 7 bases, with 21 bases left in between. The CDR3 sequence is CASSQATEARLLEQYF. CDR3 nucleotide sequence: TGCGCCAGCAGTCAAGCGACTGAAGCTAGGCTACTGGAGCAGTACTTC.

This clone turned up a few times. The DNA for the CDR3 is TGTGCCAGCAGTTTAGGAGAGACCTATGGCTACACCTTC. Protein product: CASSLGETYGYTF. The rearrangement uses TRBV28 and TRBJ1-2; no clear D gene. V was shortened by 2 bases and J by 4 bases, with 8 bases between the two germline ends. The germline V gene has CDR1 MDHEN and CDR2 SYDVKM. The CDR3 runs 13 residues.

The rearrangement uses TRBV6-6 and TRBJ1-6; TRBD1 might be the D (5 bases). Germline lookup yields CDR1 MNHNY and CDR2 SVGAGI (reference sequence). CDR3 length equals 14 residues. Trimming stripped 6 bases from V and 7 bases from J, with 13 bases between. The CDR3 coding sequence is TGTGCCAGCAGCGCCGGGGGGACCAATTCACCCCTCCACTTT. This translates into CASSAGGTNSPLHF.

CDR3 sequence: CASFRDRQSSGNTIYF. CDR3 nucleotide sequence: TGTGCCAGTTTCCGGGACAGGCAAAGCTCTGGAAACACCATATATTTT. J is TRBJ1-3 and V is TRBV7-9; 8 nucleotides agree with TRBD1. CDR3 length equals 16 residues. From germline, CDR1 is SEHNR and CDR2 FQNEAQ (reference sequence). V shed 9 bases and J 0 bases; nucleotides not matched to a gene: 10.

The CDR3 sequence: CASGKGLAGYTQYF. The CDR3 nucleotides read TGTGCCAGCGGCAAGGGACTAGCTGGGTATACGCAGTATTTT. This chain links TRBV2 with TRBJ2-3; 9 nucleotides match TRBD2. CDR3 size: 14 residues. Germline V gives CDR1 SNHLY, CDR2 FYNNEI. V lost 8 bases and J lost 7; bases outside the gene matches: 10.

This clone was seen once. The chain carries TRBV6-5 and TRBJ1-1; 7 bases line up with TRBD1. Germline V gene lookup returns CDR1 MNHEY and CDR2 SVGAGI. This CDR3 is built from 14 residues. V trimming: 5 bases; J trimming: 2 bases; junction bases outside the gene matches: 5. The CDR3 DNA reads TGTGCCAGCAGTATGAACAGGGGAAACACTGAAGCTTTCTTT. Its translation is CASSMNRGNTEAFF.

V gene TRBV5-4 combines with J gene TRBJ2-3; TRBD2 might be the D (5 bases). Germline CDR1 is SGHNT and CDR2 is YYREEE (reference sequence). V was shortened by 4 bases and J by 1 base, with 10 bases between the two germline ends. The CDR3 length is 14 residues. The CDR3 nucleotides read TGTGCCAGCAGCGCTAGCCTAGGCACAGATACGCAGTATTTT. Protein product: CASSASLGTDTQYF. Drawing the rest from reference TRBV5-4 and TRBJ2-3, the complete variable domain is ETGVTQSPTHLIKTRGQQVTLRCSSQSGHNTVSWYQQALGQGPQFIFQYYREEENGRGNFPPRFSGLQFPNYSSELNVNALELDDSALYLCASSASLGTDTQYFGPGTRLTVL.

The chain is built from TRBV6-5 and TRBJ1-2; D is ambiguous. V was shortened by 0 bases and J by 8 bases, with 19 bases between the two germline ends. The CDR3 covers 16 residues. Germline-derived CDR1 and CDR2 are MNHEY and SVGAGI. The CDR3 DNA follows: TGTGCCAGCAGTTACTCGAACGATGAGGGAAAGAAGGGCTACACCTTC. Translating it yields CASSYSNDEGKKGYTF.

The chain couples TRBV7-2 to TRBJ2-7, with 8 bases matching TRBD2. After removal of 3 bases from V and 5 bases from J, the junction contained 9 bases not matched to a gene. Germline V CDR1 and CDR2: SGHTA, FQGNSA. CDR3 length equals 15 residues. CDR3: CASSFMTAGENEQYF. The CDR3 DNA sequence: TGTGCCAGCAGCTTCATGACAGCGGGGGAAAACGAGCAGTACTTC.

The J gene is TRBJ2-3, the V gene TRBV6-1; possible D gene TRBD2, 5 bases. In germline, CDR1 is MNHNS, CDR2 SASEGT. The CDR3 sequence is 13 residues long. Trimming took 1 base from V and 14 from J, leaving 16 bases between them. CDR3 sequence: CASSEDPRASRYF. CDR3 sequence (DNA): TGTGCCAGCAGTGAAGATCCGCGGGCTAGCAGGTATTTT.

This chain uses TRBV9 with TRBJ1-6; TRBD1 agrees at 8 bases. This CDR3 is 15 amino acids long. Germline V gene data show CDR1 as SGDLS and CDR2 as YYNGEE. V was clipped by 3 bases and J by 6 bases; unmatched bases: 5. The CDR3 spells CASSAGTGLNSPLHF. CDR3 nucleotide sequence: TGTGCCAGCAGCGCCGGGACAGGACTTAATTCACCCCTCCACTTT.

V and J are TRBV20-1 and TRBJ2-1; D is uncertain. The germline gives CDR1 DFQATT, CDR2 SNEGSKA (reference sequence). The V end was cut by 7 bases, the J end by 9 bases, with 10 bases between. The CDR3 has 10 residues. The CDR3 sequence is CSVPVSEQFF. CDR3 bases: TGCAGTGTCCCGGTGAGTGAGCAGTTCTTC.

The J gene is TRBJ2-3, the V gene TRBV5-1; D not certain. The CDR3 has 13 amino acids. Trimming removed 2 bases at V and 0 bases at J, with 4 bases between. CDR1 SGHRS and CDR2 YFSETQ come from the germline V gene. DNA for the CDR3: TGCGCCAGCAGCTTAACTAGCACAGATACGCAGTATTTT. Translation gives CASSLTSTDTQYF.

The J gene is TRBJ1-2, the V gene TRBV6-6; 8 positions match TRBD1. Trimming removed 5 bases from V and 2 bases from J; junction bases left unmatched: 7. Germline-derived CDR1 and CDR2 are MNHNY and SVGAGI (reference sequence). This CDR3 has 15 amino acids. This CDR3 is CASSPPGQANYGYTF. DNA for the CDR3: TGTGCCAGCAGTCCCCCGGGACAGGCGAACTATGGCTACACCTTC.

The genes are TRBV28 and TRBJ1-2; TRBD1 aligns across 12 bases. CDR1 is MDHEN and CDR2 is SYDVKM in the germline V gene. This CDR3 has 15 amino acids. V was pared by 7 bases and J by 6 bases, with 9 bases of the junction left unmatched. CDR3 amino acids: CASNSGQGANDGYTF. For the CDR3, the DNA is TGTGCCAGCAATTCGGGACAGGGGGCAAACGATGGCTACACCTTC.

This rearrangement joins TRBV5-1 to TRBJ2-7, with unresolved D. Germline V gene sequence: CDR1 SGHRS, CDR2 YFSETQ. V lost 4 bases and J 3 bases, leaving 14 bases between the germline ends. The CDR3 is made up of 14 amino acids. DNA of the CDR3: TGCGCCAGCAGCACTGACCTAGGCGACTACGAGCAGTACTTC. Amino acids: CASSTDLGDYEQYF.

The rearrangement uses TRBV28 and TRBJ1-4; 10 bases match TRBD1. Trimming cost V 7 bases and J 7 bases; bases outside gene matches: 6. The CDR3 spans 14 residues. Germline assignment: CDR1 MDHEN and CDR2 SYDVKM. The CDR3 sequence: CASNPGQGPEKLFF. CDR3 DNA: TGTGCCAGCAATCCGGGACAGGGGCCTGAAAAACTGTTTTTT.

The rearrangement links TRBV19 to TRBJ2-1; the D is unclear. The V and J ends lost 7 bases and 10 bases respectively, with 11 bases between them. The CDR3 is 11 residues long. Germline V gives CDR1 LNHDA, CDR2 SQIVND (reference sequence). CDR3: CASNSRYEQFF. DNA of the CDR3: TGTGCCAGTAACTCCCGCTACGAGCAGTTCTTC.

The chain employs TRBV5-6 and TRBJ1-1; the D gene is possibly TRBD1 (5 bases). Trimming removed 3 bases from V and 5 bases from J, with 14 bases in between. In germline, CDR1 is SGHDT, CDR2 YYEEEE. This CDR3 has 14 residues. Here the CDR3 reads CASSSRGGGTEAFF. Written as DNA, the CDR3 is TGTGCCAGCAGCTCCCGGGGGGGAGGAACTGAAGCTTTCTTT. The full variable domain, in which reference TRBV5-6 and TRBJ1-1 provide the parts outside the CDR3, is DAGVTQSPTHLIKTRGQQVTLRCSPKSGHDTVSWYQQALGQGPQFIFQYYEEEERQRGNFPDRFSGHQFPNYSSELNVNALLLGDSALYLCASSSRGGGTEAFFGQGTRLTVV.

The chain carries TRBV7-3 and TRBJ1-6; a weak D match, TRBD1 (5 bases). The V gene's germline CDR1 is SGHTA and CDR2 FQGTGA. This CDR3 region has 16 residues. Deletions cut 2 bases from V and 8 bases from J, with 16 bases between. CDR3 residues: CASSLGPGTWDSPLHF. The CDR3 DNA sequence: TGTGCCAGCAGCTTAGGGCCAGGGACTTGGGATTCACCCCTCCACTTT.

The rearrangement uses TRBV4-3 and TRBJ2-1; TRBD1 aligns across 8 bases. The CDR3 has 15 residues. Trimming took 4 bases from V and 1 from J; bases not matched to a gene: 3. In germline, CDR1 is LGHNA, CDR2 YSLEER. CDR3 DNA: TGCGCCAGCAGCCCGGGGACAGGTTCCTACAATGAGCAGTTCTTC. Translated: CASSPGTGSYNEQFF.

V is TRBV11-2 and J is TRBJ2-5; D not certain. Between the trimmed V and J ends, which lost 0 bases and 1 base, there was a span of 9 bases. The CDR3 extends over 15 amino acids. CDR1 and CDR2 from the germline V gene are SGHAT and FQNNGV. The CDR3 is CASSLDSAGQETQYF. The CDR3 coding sequence is TGTGCCAGCAGCTTAGATTCCGCCGGCCAAGAGACCCAGTACTTC.

This clone was recorded a few times. This sequence joins TRBV7-9 and TRBJ1-5; unclear D gene. The CDR3 has 18 amino acids. V was cut by 5 bases and J by 4 bases, with 24 bases left in between. The germline V gene encodes CDR1 SEHNR and CDR2 FQNEAQ (reference sequence). The CDR3 coding sequence is TGTGCCAGCAGCGGCATAGCAAAGGGTTCGGGAGAGAATCAGCCCCAGCATTTT. As protein: CASSGIAKGSGENQPQHF.